The next 14 T cell receptor beta chains were all read from a single sample in a study of beta chain features in type 1 diabetes. Reverse transcribing all isolated RNA meant expressed TCRB transcripts were sequenced. The assay was immunoSEQ multiplex PCR, and TCRdb's table has in-frame clones only and misses some. The sample yields about 350,000 clones, less than 20% seen once. The sequencing input was naive CD4+ T cells from blood. The receptors shown here come from a woman aged 18-35 years in good health.

The V call is TRBV5-6, the J call TRBJ2-7; 10 bases map to TRBD1. The germline V gene has CDR1 SGHDT and CDR2 YYEEEE. This CDR3 contains 14 residues. V lost 6 bases and J lost 2; bases outside the gene matches: 5. CDR3 sequence (DNA): TGTGCCAGCAACTCCGGGACAGGGGCCTACGAGCAGTACTTC. It codes for CASNSGTGAYEQYF.

The gene calls are TRBV7-2 and TRBJ2-7; the match to TRBD2 covers 11 bases. Trimming took 4 bases from V and 5 from J; bases not matched to a gene: 10. This CDR3 region has 16 residues. CDR1 is SGHTA, CDR2 FQGNSA, per germline. The CDR3 DNA sequence: TGTGCCAGCAGCTCGGCCGCTAGCGGGGGGTGGAACGAGCAGTACTTC. Translating gives CASSSAASGGWNEQYF.

The chain carries TRBV25-1 and TRBJ2-1; maybe TRBD2 (5 bases). V lost 1 base to trimming and J lost 16 bases, with 17 bases between them. The CDR3 loop spans 13 amino acids. Germline-derived CDR1 and CDR2 are MGHDK and SYGVNS. Here the CDR3 DNA reads TGTGCCAGCAGTGAATCGGTGGCAGCCCGACTATTCTTC. Residues: CASSESVAARLFF.

J is TRBJ2-1 and V is TRBV30; D is perhaps TRBD2 (6 bases). Per germline, CDR1 GTSNPN and CDR2 SVGIG (reference sequence). The CDR3 length is 15 residues. Trimming removed 0 bases at V and 2 bases at J, with 11 bases between. This chain's CDR3 is CAWSVSSGPYNEQFF. CDR3 coding DNA: TGTGCCTGGAGTGTATCCAGCGGGCCCTACAATGAGCAGTTCTTC.

The gene calls are TRBV5-1 and TRBJ2-7, with D perhaps TRBD2 (6 bases). V was trimmed by 4 bases and J by 0 bases, leaving 14 bases between them. Germline values: CDR1 SGHRS, CDR2 YFSETQ. The CDR3 runs to 15 residues. The CDR3 DNA reads TGCGCCAGCAGCCTTTTTATAGCGGCCTCCTACGAGCAGTACTTC. It is translated as CASSLFIAASYEQYF.

A few counts support this clone. The J gene is TRBJ2-2, the V gene TRBV11-2; TRBD2 aligns across 12 bases. The CDR3 contains 16 residues. The germline CDR1 and CDR2 sequences are SGHAT and FQNNGV. V lost 5 bases, J lost 5 bases, and 6 bases stayed unmatched. CDR3 coding DNA: TGTGCCAGCAGCCCCCGGACTAGCGGGACTACCGGGGAGCTGTTTTTT. It translates to CASSPRTSGTTGELFF.

This clone has only a few counts. This chain links TRBV5-4 with TRBJ2-1; D uncertain. Trimming removed 4 bases at V and 0 bases at J, with 8 bases between. The CDR3 has 14 residues. The V gene's germline CDR1 is SGHNT and CDR2 YYREEE (reference sequence). The CDR3 loop reads CASSPTGSYNEQFF. CDR3 bases: TGTGCCAGCAGCCCGACTGGCTCCTACAATGAGCAGTTCTTC.

This chain connects TRBV6-1 to TRBJ2-4; D possibly corresponds to TRBD1 (6 bases). CDR3 length: 13 amino acids. Trimming took off 4 bases at V and 10 bases at J, with 14 bases between the two ends. Germline V gene lookup returns CDR1 MNHNS and CDR2 SASEGT. The CDR3 DNA sequence: TGTGCCAGCAGTGGAAACAGGGAAGGGATTCAGTACTTC. It encodes CASSGNREGIQYF.

The gene calls are TRBV19 and TRBJ2-6, with D perhaps matching TRBD2 (5 bases). The ends were cut back, 5 bases at V and 2 bases at J, with 7 bases in the middle. Looked up from germline, CDR1 is LNHDA and CDR2 is SQIVND (reference sequence). There are 14 residues in the CDR3. CDR3 nucleotides: TGTGCCAGTAGTTCGGGGACTGGGGCCAACGTCCTGACTTTC. It specifies CASSSGTGANVLTF.

The V and J genes are TRBV21-1 and TRBJ2-7; the D segment call TRBD1 is taken from the table without a DNA check. TRBV21-1 is deemed a pseudogene. This CDR3 contains 14 residues. The CDR3 region has the DNA TGTGCCAGCAGCAGAGGAGACAGGGGGTACGAGCAGTACTTC. It codes for CASSRGDRGYEQYF.

This clone has only a few counts. This sequence joins TRBV2 and TRBJ1-4; 7 nucleotides line up with TRBD1. The CDR3 covers 15 residues. Germline V gives CDR1 SNHLY, CDR2 FYNNEI. Trimming took 8 bases from V and 8 from J; bases not matched to a gene: 14. CDR3 in amino acids: CASGLTGSLWEKLFF. The CDR3 nucleotides are TGTGCCAGCGGCCTGACAGGGTCTTTGTGGGAAAAACTGTTTTTT. Full variable domain (remainder filled in from reference TRBV2 and TRBJ1-4): EPEVTQTPSHQVTQMGQEVILRCVPISNHLYFYWYRQILGQKVEFLVSFYNNEISEKSEIFDDQFSVERPDGSNFTLKIRSTKLEDSAMYFCASGLTGSLWEKLFFGSGTQLSVL.

This clone was observed a few times. V is TRBV13 and J is TRBJ2-2; 10 bases line up with TRBD1. The CDR3 consists of 16 residues. The V segment lost 5 bases and the J segment 6 bases; nucleotides outside the gene matches: 9. CDR1 PRHDT and CDR2 FYEKMQ come from the germline V gene (reference sequence). For the CDR3, the DNA is TGTGCCAGCAGCCCCCACCGACAGGGGGCCTCCGGGGAGCTGTTTTTT. Its translation: CASSPHRQGASGELFF.

This clone was picked up a small number of times. The chain has TRBV7-9 and TRBJ1-1; possibly TRBD1 for D (5 bases). Germline V lookup: CDR1 SEHNR, CDR2 FQNEAQ (reference sequence). CDR3 length equals 13 residues. With 2 bases removed from V and 3 bases from J, the gap between germline ends came to 7 bases. The CDR3 nucleotides read TGTGCCAGCAGCTTACCGGGGGACACTGAAGCTTTCTTT. It translates to CASSLPGDTEAFF.

The rearrangement uses TRBV15 and TRBJ1-5; D is unresolved. Germline-derived CDR1 and CDR2 are LNHNV and YYDKDF (reference sequence). The CDR3 spans 14 residues. The ends were cut back, 5 bases at V and 0 bases at J, with 8 bases in the middle. CDR3 DNA sequence: TGTGCCACCAGCGCGGGAGTTAGCAATCAGCCCCAGCATTTT. Amino acid sequence: CATSAGVSNQPQHF.